This T cell receptor (beta chain) was identified in a study of CD8 T cells in ankylosing spondylitis. Findings and caveats of the study: Among TCR beta sequences, a motif of several highly homologous variants appeared characteristic of ankylosing spondylitis blood. Disease-linked clones, CD8+, were relatively rare in peripheral blood. It was reported that disease-linked clones were significantly enriched in matched ankylosing spondylitis synovial fluid.

Comments on this clonotype: Its antigen is currently unknown.

The CDR3 contains 16 residues. Looked up from germline, CDR1 is KGHSH and CDR2 is LQKENI. Trimming stripped 6 bases from V and 4 bases from J, with 19 bases between. Quantitative 5'-RACE with molecular barcodes generated TCR beta libraries. Each CDR3 protein gets one entry after TCRdb re-called the 5' RACE reads with MiXCR. This sample carries about 460,000 distinct CDR3 sequences, over 4% of them seen once, and the ten largest clones take roughly 3.5%. This clonotype originated in a male donor with ankylosing spondylitis. The chain joins TRBV18 to TRBJ2-1, with D uncertain. What was sequenced was blood, either unsorted or a sorted T cell fraction (not recorded which). CDR3 loop: CASSPIFSRVYNEQFF. The CDR3 nucleotides are TGTGCCAGCTCGCCAATCTTCAGTCGAGTTTACAATGAGCAGTTCTTC. Full variable domain (missing parts from reference TRBV18 and TRBJ2-1): NAGVMQNPRHLVRRRGQEARLRCSPMKGHSHVYWYRQLPEEGLKFMVYLQKENIIDESGMPKERFSAEFPKEGPSILRIQQVVRGDSAAYFCASSPIFSRVYNEQFFGPGTRLTVL.